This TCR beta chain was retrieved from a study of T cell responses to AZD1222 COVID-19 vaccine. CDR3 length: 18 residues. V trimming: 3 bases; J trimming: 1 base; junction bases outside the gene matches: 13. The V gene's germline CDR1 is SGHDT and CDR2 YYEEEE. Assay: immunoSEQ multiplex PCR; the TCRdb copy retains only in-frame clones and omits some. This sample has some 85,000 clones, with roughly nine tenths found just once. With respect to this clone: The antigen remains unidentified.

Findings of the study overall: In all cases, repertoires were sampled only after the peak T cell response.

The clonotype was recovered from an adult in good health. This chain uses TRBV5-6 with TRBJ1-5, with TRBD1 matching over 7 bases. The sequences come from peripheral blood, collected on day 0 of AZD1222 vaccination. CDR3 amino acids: CASSSYTKGAPSNQPQHF. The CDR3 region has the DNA TGTGCCAGCAGCTCGTACACAAAGGGGGCTCCGAGCAATCAGCCCCAGCATTTT.